This is a list of T cell receptor beta chains from one sample in a study of T cell repertoires in cytomegalovirus infection. One entry per CDR3 protein, called by TCRdb with MiXCR from the reads. The sample has about 530,000 distinct CDR3 sequences, 26% seen once; the top ten hold over 10%. Source material: PBMCs. The receptors shown here come from a human donor in good health (CMV status not recorded). Some clones in this sample may be carry-over from other donors' samples. Both conserved end residues are part of each CDR3. D genes are given only for firm matches. The listing skips clone size in some rows; elsewhere it reads once, few, many or a size class.

J gene,V gene,CDR3 length,clone size,D gene,CDR3 protein,CDR3 DNA
TRBJ2-1,TRBV27,13,.,.,CASRGDFYNEQFF,TGTGCCAGCAGGGGGGACTTTTACAATGAGCAGTTCTTC
TRBJ2-7,TRBV27,13,.,TRBD1,CASSRRQGYEQYF,TGTGCCAGCAGCCGTAGACAGGGCTACGAGCAGTACTTC
TRBJ1-5,TRBV7-2,15,many,.,CASSTGGGEYQPQHF,TGTGCCAGCAGCACCGGTGGGGGAGAGTACCAGCCCCAGCATTTT
TRBJ2-5,TRBV20-1,15,.,.,CSAIPFGTHQETQYF,TGCAGTGCTATTCCTTTCGGGACTCACCAAGAGACCCAGTACTTC
TRBJ1-1,TRBV7-4,13,.,.,CASSAGRYTEAFF,TGTGCCAGCAGCGCAGGGAGGTACACTGAAGCTTTCTTT
TRBJ2-7,TRBV6-2/TRBV6-3,11,many,.,CASSYLAEQYF,TGTGCCAGCAGTTACTTGGCCGAGCAGTACTTC
TRBJ2-2,TRBV4-3,16,.,TRBD1,CASSQGTGGISGELFF,TGCGCCAGCAGCCAAGGGACAGGGGGAATCTCCGGGGAGCTGTTTTTT
TRBJ2-3,TRBV11-2,15,.,.,CASSFGLQLGDTQYF,TGTGCCAGCAGCTTTGGACTTCAACTGGGGGATACGCAGTATTTT
TRBJ2-3,TRBV24-1,13,.,.,CATSDGATDTQYF,TGTGCCACCAGTGACGGAGCCACAGATACGCAGTATTTT
TRBJ2-1,TRBV28,17,few,TRBD2,CASRSVQLAGSYNEQFF,TGTGCCAGCAGATCGGTACAACTAGCGGGGTCCTACAATGAGCAGTTCTTC
TRBJ2-7,TRBV5-1,13,few,.,CASSLFVRDEQYF,TGCGCCAGCAGCTTGTTCGTGCGTGACGAGCAGTACTTC
TRBJ1-2,TRBV7-2,13,many,.,CASSFQALVGYTF,TGTGCCAGCAGCTTCCAGGCCCTAGTAGGCTACACCTTC
TRBJ2-2,TRBV5-6,14,few,.,CASSLGSWTGELFF,TGTGCCAGCAGCTTGGGCAGCTGGACCGGGGAGCTGTTTTTT
TRBJ2-1,TRBV27,14,few,TRBD2,CASSFSSGGNEQFF,TGTGCCAGCAGTTTCTCTAGCGGGGGCAATGAGCAGTTCTTC
TRBJ2-3,TRBV7-8,13,many,.,CASSPQVLDTQYF,TGTGCCAGCAGCCCGCAAGTACTGGATACGCAGTATTTT
TRBJ2-1,TRBV15,15,few,TRBD2,CATSIAGTRLNEQFF,TGTGCCACCAGCATCGCTGGGACTAGGCTGAATGAGCAGTTCTTC
TRBJ1-5,TRBV6-2/TRBV6-3,16,many,.,CASSGSEGNSNQPQHF,TGTGCCAGCAGTGGGTCCGAGGGGAATAGCAATCAGCCCCAGCATTTT
TRBJ1-1,TRBV20-1,13,.,.,CSASPPGRTEAFF,TGCAGTGCTAGTCCCCCGGGACGGACTGAAGCTTTCTTT
TRBJ1-2,TRBV7-2,14,many,.,CASSLVAGVYGYTF,TGTGCCAGCAGCTTAGTTGCAGGGGTATATGGCTACACCTTC
TRBJ1-1,TRBV6-1,16,.,.,CASSPGPVERYTEAFF,TGTGCCAGCAGTCCGGGCCCCGTTGAGCGGTATACTGAAGCTTTCTTT
TRBJ2-3,TRBV7-2,17,many,.,CASSPSMAGLLTDTQYF,TGTGCCAGCAGCCCCAGTATGGCGGGGTTATTGACAGATACGCAGTATTTT
TRBJ2-1,TRBV12-3/TRBV12-4,15,few,.,CASSWASGPYNEQFF,TGTGCCAGCAGTTGGGCGTCTGGCCCCTACAATGAGCAGTTCTTC
TRBJ2-7,TRBV28,14,.,TRBD1,CASSAYRGMNEQYF,TGTGCCAGCAGCGCGTACAGGGGAATGAACGAGCAGTACTTC
TRBJ2-1,TRBV24-1,16,few,TRBD2,CATSHGPSGIDNEQFF,TGTGCCACCAGTCACGGGCCTAGCGGGATAGACAATGAGCAGTTCTTC
TRBJ2-2,TRBV29-1,15,.,TRBD1,CSVIQGAAYTGELFF,TGCAGCGTGATACAGGGGGCGGCGTACACCGGGGAGCTGTTTTTT